Below, one T cell receptor beta chain is given with its context. Only in-frame clones appear in the TCRdb table, and some are missing; sequencing was by immunoSEQ multiplex PCR. There are around 250,000 clones in the sample; roughly nine tenths occur only once, and about 3.6% lies in the top ten. Deletions cut 3 bases from V and 1 base from J, with 12 bases between. The CDR3 has 16 amino acids. Per the germline V gene, CDR1 is KGHDR and CDR2 is SFDVKD. This entry comes from a study of blood T cell repertoires in COVID-19. Study-wide context: Some COVID-19 samples were acute and others convalescent; all came from the United States, Italy and Spain. Sources were T cells, B-cell-depleted T cells, or PBMCs; the material itself was cDNA or gDNA.

The rearrangement links TRBV24-1 to TRBJ2-1; D is perhaps TRBD2 (5 bases). The specimen sequenced was peripheral blood. The sequence derives from a man younger than 35 with active or convalescent COVID-19. The CDR3 DNA sequence: TGTGCCACCAGTGATCAAGGAACGGGATCCTACAATGAGCAGTTCTTC. This gives the protein CATSDQGTGSYNEQFF.